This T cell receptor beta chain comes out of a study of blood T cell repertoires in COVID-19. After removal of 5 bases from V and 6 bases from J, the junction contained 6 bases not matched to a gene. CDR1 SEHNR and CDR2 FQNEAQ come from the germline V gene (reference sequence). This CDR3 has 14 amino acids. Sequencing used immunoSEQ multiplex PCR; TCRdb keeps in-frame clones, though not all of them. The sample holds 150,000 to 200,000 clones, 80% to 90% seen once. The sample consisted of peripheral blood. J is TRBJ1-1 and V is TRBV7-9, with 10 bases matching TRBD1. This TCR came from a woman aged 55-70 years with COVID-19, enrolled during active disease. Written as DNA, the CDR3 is TGTGCCAGCAGCCAGGGACAGGGGATTCCTGAAGCTTTCTTT. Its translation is CASSQGQGIPEAFF.